A single sample is the source of the 30 T cell receptor beta chains below, sequenced in a study of T cell changes during pregnancy in multiple sclerosis (dated by TCRdb to the late 2010s). Library preparation was by the immunoSEQ multiplex PCR assay. As stored in TCRdb, this immuneACCESS dataset retains in-frame rearrangements with V and J assigned. A fraction of the clones does not appear; measured against another copy, unresolved V genes explain less than half of the discrepancy, and the remainder lacks a known reason. The sample table shows some 55,000 clones, and more than 75% are seen once. In total, the top ten clones hold roughly 5.3% of the sample. The sequenced sample consisted of peripheral blood from another person, used as feeder cells. Receptors originate from a human donor whose cells served as feeder cells for cultures in a pregnancy study.

The sample holds a few counts of this clone. V is TRBV21-1 and J is TRBJ1-1; no DNA check was done on the table's D call, TRBD1. TRBV21-1 corresponds to a pseudogene. CDR3 size: 13 residues. The CDR3 sequence: CASSKIQGTEAFF. The CDR3, as DNA: TGTGCCAGCAGCAAAATTCAGGGCACTGAAGCTTTCTTT.

The CDR3 sequence: CASSLRQGSQETQYF. CDR3 nucleotide sequence: TGTGCCAGCAGCTTAAGGCAGGGAAGCCAAGAGACCCAGTACTTC. The chain has TRBV7-3 and TRBJ2-5; perhaps TRBD1 as D (5 bases). The CDR3 has 15 amino acids. V dropped 1 base and J dropped 1 base, with 10 bases sitting between them. Germline V gene data show CDR1 as SGHTA and CDR2 as FQGTGA. The full variable domain, its missing parts supplied by reference TRBV7-3 and TRBJ2-5, is GAGVSQTPSNKVTEKGKYVELRCDPISGHTALYWYRQSLGQGPEFLIYFQGTGAADDSGLPNDRFFAVRPEGSVSTLKIQRTERGDSAVYLCASSLRQGSQETQYFGPGTRLLVL.

This chain links TRBV5-6 with TRBJ2-3; maybe TRBD2 (5 bases). CDR1 SGHDT and CDR2 YYEEEE come from the germline V gene. The CDR3 extends over 15 amino acids. Between the trimmed V and J ends, which lost 3 bases and 1 base, there was a span of 12 bases. The CDR3 DNA sequence: TGTGCCAGCAGCTCTGGACTGTCAGGCACAGATACGCAGTATTTT. This sequence encodes CASSSGLSGTDTQYF.

The rearrangement links TRBV18 to TRBJ2-1; D could derive from TRBD1 or TRBD2 (5 bases each). This CDR3 is 13 amino acids long. CDR1 and CDR2 from the germline V gene are KGHSH and LQKENI. The V gene lost 4 bases and the J gene lost 6 bases, with 10 bases spanning the gap. CDR3 DNA sequence: TGTGCCAGCTCACGGGGACCGTTCAATGAGCAGTTCTTC. Its protein product is CASSRGPFNEQFF.

The V gene is TRBV7-9, the J gene TRBJ1-1; perhaps TRBD1 as D (5 bases). CDR1 SEHNR and CDR2 FQNEAQ come from the germline V gene (reference sequence). The CDR3 is made up of 13 amino acids. Trimming stripped 1 base from V and 14 bases from J, with 17 bases between. The CDR3 DNA is TGTGCCAGCAGCTTAGGGGGTGCAGGGACGGGCTTCTTT. Translation gives CASSLGGAGTGFF.

The gene calls are TRBV4-1 and TRBJ1-5; D unresolved. This CDR3 is 17 amino acids long. CDR1 is MGHRA and CDR2 is YSYEKL in the germline V gene. V was trimmed by 2 bases and J by 1 base, leaving 15 bases between them. The CDR3 sequence is CASSQSPRVGSNQPQHF. The CDR3 region has the DNA TGCGCCAGCAGCCAAAGCCCTAGGGTTGGGAGCAATCAGCCCCAGCATTTT.

This clone was seen a single time. This chain uses TRBV9 with TRBJ1-2, with D perhaps TRBD1 (5 bases). Germline loops: CDR1 SGDLS, CDR2 YYNGEE. V was clipped by 4 bases and J by 8 bases, with 12 bases between them. This CDR3 comprises 12 residues. Here the CDR3 reads CASSSGPGGYTF. In DNA, the CDR3 is TGTGCCAGCAGCTCGGGACCGGGAGGCTACACCTTC.

V and J are TRBV6-5 and TRBJ2-3; D possibly corresponds to TRBD2 (5 bases). Germline assignment: CDR1 MNHEY and CDR2 SVGAGI. The CDR3 length is 12 residues. The V end lost 5 bases, the J end lost 2 bases, and 5 bases lay between the germline ends. The CDR3 here is CASSRDTDTQYF. The DNA of the CDR3 is TGTGCCAGCAGTCGGGACACAGATACGCAGTATTTT.

V usage is TRBV7-2 and J usage is TRBJ1-5, with D possibly matching TRBD1 (6 bases). The CDR3 length is 13 residues. Germline CDR1 reads SGHTA; CDR2 reads FQGNSA. V lost 8 bases and J 4 bases, leaving 12 bases between the germline ends. The CDR3 DNA sequence: TGTGCCAGCGGAATACAGGGTAATCAGCCCCAGCATTTT. It codes for CASGIQGNQPQHF.

The V call is TRBV5-1, the J call TRBJ1-1; D may be TRBD1 (5 bases). V was shortened by 1 base and J by 5 bases, with 18 bases between the two germline ends. The CDR3 has 16 residues. Germline V gene data show CDR1 as SGHRS and CDR2 as YFSETQ. CDR3 coding DNA: TGCGCCAGCAGCTTGCTCTTGGGGGGTGCGGGGACTGAAGCTTTCTTT. Protein sequence: CASSLLLGGAGTEAFF.

V gene TRBV10-3 combines with J gene TRBJ1-5; no clear D. The germline CDR1 and CDR2 sequences are ENHRY and SYGVKD. The CDR3 is made up of 14 amino acids. Trimming took 8 bases from V and 1 from J, leaving 12 bases between them. In DNA form, the CDR3 reads TGTGCCATCCACGAGCAGGTAAGCAATCAGCCCCAGCATTTT. It encodes CAIHEQVSNQPQHF.

The rearrangement joins TRBV14 to TRBJ2-7, with D perhaps matching TRBD1 (5 bases). Trimming stripped 4 bases from V and 1 base from J, with 8 bases between. The length of the CDR3 is 13 residues. Germline V gene data show CDR1 as SGHDN and CDR2 as FVKESK. DNA of the CDR3: TGTGCCAGCAGCCCCGACAGTTCCTACGAGCAGTACTTC. This encodes CASSPDSSYEQYF.

V is TRBV5-1 and J is TRBJ2-7, with D possibly being TRBD2 (6 bases). This CDR3 has 14 amino acids. Germline lookup yields CDR1 SGHRS and CDR2 YFSETQ. The V end lost 4 bases, the J end lost 0 bases, and 11 bases lay between the germline ends. The CDR3 sequence: CASSLTSTSYEQYF. CDR3 sequence (DNA): TGCGCCAGCAGCCTAACTAGCACCTCCTACGAGCAGTACTTC.

V gene TRBV4-2 combines with J gene TRBJ2-2; D might be TRBD1 (6 bases). CDR3 size: 21 residues. CDR1 and CDR2 from the germline V gene are LGHNA and YNFKEQ. The V end lost 2 bases, the J end lost 1 base, and 26 bases lay between the germline ends. The CDR3 is CASSQILGLQRRTENTGELFF. In nucleotides, the CDR3 is TGTGCCAGCAGCCAAATCTTGGGCTTGCAACGAAGGACAGAGAACACCGGGGAGCTGTTTTTT.

The table lists this clone with many counts. The identical CDR3 is also encoded by other nucleotide sequences in the sample. The rearrangement links TRBV7-2 to TRBJ2-2, with 8 bases fitting TRBD2. The CDR3 extends over 19 amino acids. Germline CDR1 reads SGHTA; CDR2 reads FQGNSA. J was trimmed by 7 bases and V by 0 bases; bases with no gene match: 16. The CDR3 is CASSLAFHSGSYRGGELFF. In DNA form, the CDR3 reads TGTGCCAGCAGCTTAGCGTTTCACAGCGGGAGTTACCGTGGCGGGGAGCTGTTTTTT.

The rearrangement uses TRBV5-1 and TRBJ2-3; the match to TRBD2 covers 9 bases. Germline loops: CDR1 SGHRS, CDR2 YFSETQ. The CDR3 runs to 17 residues. Trimming cost V 0 bases and J 1 base; bases outside gene matches: 6. The CDR3 nucleotides read TGCGCCAGCAGCTTGGAGCTAGCGGGGACGGGCACAGATACGCAGTATTTT. This translates into CASSLELAGTGTDTQYF.

The genes are TRBV1 and TRBJ2-7; the table's D gene call, TRBD2, was not cross checked with the DNA. TRBV1 is annotated as a pseudogene. This CDR3 contains 14 residues. The CDR3 nucleotides read TGCACCAGCAGCCGGCGGGAGGGCCAGCCAGAGCAGTACTTC. This sequence encodes CTSSRREGQPEQYF.

This clone was recorded only once. The rearrangement links TRBV29-1 to TRBJ2-7; D may be TRBD1 (5 bases). CDR1 and CDR2 (germline): SQVTM, ANQGSEA. The CDR3 loop spans 12 amino acids. The germline V and J ends were trimmed by 6 bases and 1 base, with 10 bases remaining between them. CDR3 coding DNA: TGCAGCGTCCGACAGAATTCCTACGAGCAGTACTTC. Translating gives CSVRQNSYEQYF.

The chain combines TRBV5-6 with TRBJ2-3, with TRBD1 matching 8 bases. There are 18 residues in the CDR3. V was clipped by 0 bases and J by 2 bases; unmatched bases: 11. The V gene's germline CDR1 is SGHDT and CDR2 YYEEEE. The CDR3 DNA sequence: TGTGCCAGCAGCTTGGACCTCACAGGGGGGAAGACCACAGATACGCAGTATTTT. Its translation: CASSLDLTGGKTTDTQYF.

V gene TRBV7-9 combines with J gene TRBJ2-1; D gene ambiguous. The CDR3 runs 12 residues. Germline loops: CDR1 SEHNR, CDR2 FQNEAQ (reference sequence). V was trimmed by 5 bases and J by 9 bases, leaving 11 bases between them. The CDR3 region has the DNA TGTGCCAGCAGCCCCACCCGGGTTGAGCAGTTCTTC. Protein product: CASSPTRVEQFF. The full variable domain, in which reference TRBV7-9 and TRBJ2-1 provide the parts outside the CDR3, is DTGVSQNPRHKITKRGQNVTFRCDPISEHNRLYWYRQTLGQGPEFLTYFQNEAQLEKSRLLSDRFSAERPKGSFSTLEIQRTEQGDSAMYLCASSPTRVEQFFGPGTRLTVL.

The chain links TRBV10-2 to TRBJ2-7, with 11 positions matching TRBD2. The germline CDR1 and CDR2 sequences are WSHSY and SAAADI. This CDR3 is 19 amino acids long. J was trimmed by 1 base and V by 4 bases; bases with no gene match: 15. CDR3 coding DNA: TGCGCCAGCAGTGCGACTAGCGGGACCTCCCTTTCAACTTCCTACGAGCAGTACTTC. Translation: CASSATSGTSLSTSYEQYF.

V is TRBV6-5 and J is TRBJ1-2; D call uncertain. Trimming took off 5 bases at V and 2 bases at J, with 9 bases between the two ends. This CDR3 comprises 13 residues. The germline V gene encodes CDR1 MNHEY and CDR2 SVGAGI. CDR3 coding DNA: TGTGCCAGCAGTGCCCGAGAAAACTATGGCTACACCTTC. Translation: CASSARENYGYTF.

V is TRBV2 and J is TRBJ2-3; 10 positions agree with TRBD2. CDR1 is SNHLY, CDR2 FYNNEI, per germline. The CDR3 length is 16 residues. The V and J ends lost 4 bases and 2 bases, in that order; junction bases with no gene match: 6. In DNA, the CDR3 is TGTGCCAGCAGTGTACGAGCGGGGGGGACCACAGATACGCAGTATTTT. Translating gives CASSVRAGGTTDTQYF.

The V and J genes are TRBV28 and TRBJ2-1, with D possibly matching TRBD1 (7 bases). Germline CDR1 is MDHEN and CDR2 is SYDVKM. The V gene lost 6 bases and the J gene lost 4 bases, with 16 bases spanning the gap. The CDR3 has 15 amino acids. The CDR3: CASRPRGETYNEQFF. Here the CDR3 DNA reads TGTGCCAGCAGGCCCAGGGGGGAAACTTACAATGAGCAGTTCTTC.

J is TRBJ2-7 and V is TRBV5-5; TRBD2 might be the D (6 bases). The CDR3 spans 14 residues. V was pared by 1 base and J by 5 bases, with 13 bases between. The V gene's germline CDR1 is SGHKS and CDR2 YYEKEE (reference sequence). CDR3 residues: CASSLQHGGDEQYF. The CDR3 DNA reads as TGTGCCAGCAGCTTGCAACACGGCGGGGACGAGCAGTACTTC. The full variable domain, rest sourced from reference TRBV5-5 and TRBJ2-7, is DAGVTQSPTHLIKTRGQQVTLRCSPISGHKSVSWYQQVLGQGPQFIFQYYEKEERGRGNFPDRFSARQFPNYSSELNVNALLLGDSALYLCASSLQHGGDEQYFGPGTRLTVT.

At least ten counts were recorded for this clone. The chain combines TRBV28 with TRBJ2-2; a possible D gene is TRBD1 (7 bases). The CDR3 extends over 16 amino acids. Per the germline V gene, CDR1 is MDHEN and CDR2 is SYDVKM. Deletions cut 2 bases from V and 1 base from J, with 11 bases between. The CDR3 DNA follows: TGTGCCAGCAGTTTAAGGGGGCGGGAGAACACCGGGGAGCTGTTTTTT. Protein: CASSLRGRENTGELFF.

The rearrangement uses TRBV19 and TRBJ2-7; D remains ambiguous. The CDR3 is 14 amino acids. The germline CDR1 and CDR2 sequences are LNHDA and SQIVND (reference sequence). V lost 2 bases and J 1 base, leaving 9 bases between the germline ends. The CDR3 loop is CASSISPHSYEQYF. The CDR3 DNA is TGTGCCAGTAGTATATCACCACATTCCTACGAGCAGTACTTC.

This sequence joins TRBV18 and TRBJ2-1; TRBD2 is a possible D gene (5 bases). The germline V gene has CDR1 KGHSH and CDR2 LQKENI. The CDR3 has 14 amino acids. The V and J ends lost 3 bases and 3 bases respectively, with 9 bases between them. CDR3 sequence (DNA): TGTGCCAGCTCACCCGACTACGTCTACAATGAGCAGTTCTTC. As protein: CASSPDYVYNEQFF.

The chain is built from TRBV9 and TRBJ2-7; TRBD1 agrees at 9 bases. This CDR3 comprises 15 residues. The V segment lost 0 bases and the J segment 6 bases; nucleotides outside the gene matches: 7. Germline CDR1 SGDLS, CDR2 YYNGEE. This chain's CDR3 is CASSVGGTGFGEQYF. As DNA, the CDR3 is TGTGCCAGCAGCGTAGGGGGGACAGGGTTTGGCGAGCAGTACTTC.

The J gene is TRBJ1-4, the V gene TRBV19; D uncertain. The CDR3 sequence is 14 residues long. V dropped 9 bases and J dropped 4 bases, with 15 bases sitting between them. Germline V gene sequence: CDR1 LNHDA, CDR2 SQIVND (reference sequence). The CDR3 loop is CASKDLTVNEKLFF. The CDR3 DNA sequence: TGTGCCAGCAAAGACCTGACGGTTAATGAAAAACTGTTTTTT.